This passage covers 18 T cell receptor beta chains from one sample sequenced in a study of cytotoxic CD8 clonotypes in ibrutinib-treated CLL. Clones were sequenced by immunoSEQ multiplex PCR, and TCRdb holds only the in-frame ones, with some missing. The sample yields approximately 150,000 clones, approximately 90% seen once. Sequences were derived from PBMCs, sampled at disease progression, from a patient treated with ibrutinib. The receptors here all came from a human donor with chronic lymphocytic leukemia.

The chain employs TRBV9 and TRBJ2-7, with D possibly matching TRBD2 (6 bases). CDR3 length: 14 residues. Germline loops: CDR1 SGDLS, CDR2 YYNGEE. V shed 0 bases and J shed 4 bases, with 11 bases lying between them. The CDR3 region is CASSVGGTYYEQYF. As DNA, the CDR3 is TGTGCCAGCAGCGTAGGGGGGACTTATTACGAGCAGTACTTC.

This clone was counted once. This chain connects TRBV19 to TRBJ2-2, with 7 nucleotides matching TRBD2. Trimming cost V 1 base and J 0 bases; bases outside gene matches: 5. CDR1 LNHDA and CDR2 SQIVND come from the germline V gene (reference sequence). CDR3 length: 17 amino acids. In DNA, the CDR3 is TGTGCCAGTAGTATAGCACCCCTAGCGGCGAACACCGGGGAGCTGTTTTTT. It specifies CASSIAPLAANTGELFF.

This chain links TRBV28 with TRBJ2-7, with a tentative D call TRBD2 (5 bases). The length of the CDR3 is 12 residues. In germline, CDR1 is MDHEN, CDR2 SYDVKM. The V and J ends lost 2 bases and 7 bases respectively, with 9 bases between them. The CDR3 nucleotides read TGTGCCAGCAGTTTACTAGCACAAGAGCAGTACTTC. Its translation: CASSLLAQEQYF. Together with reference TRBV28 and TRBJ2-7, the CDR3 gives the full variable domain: DVKVTQSSRYLVKRTGEKVFLECVQDMDHENMFWYRQDPGLGLRLIYFSYDVKMKEKGDIPEGYSVSREKKERFSLILESASTNQTSMYLCASSLLAQEQYFGPGTRLTVT.

CDR3 DNA sequence: TGTGCCAGCGAGGGGGTACTGAACACTGAAGCTTTCTTT. It codes for CASEGVLNTEAFF. The genes are TRBV6-1 and TRBJ1-1; tentative D call: TRBD1 (6 bases). CDR3 length: 13 amino acids. V dropped 8 bases and J dropped 0 bases, with 10 bases sitting between them. Germline assignment: CDR1 MNHNS and CDR2 SASEGT.

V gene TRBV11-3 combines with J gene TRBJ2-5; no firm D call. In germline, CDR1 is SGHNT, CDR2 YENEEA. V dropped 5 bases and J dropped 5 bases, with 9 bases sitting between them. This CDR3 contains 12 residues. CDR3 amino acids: CASSLSRETQYF. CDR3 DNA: TGTGCCAGCAGCCTTAGTCGGGAGACCCAGTACTTC.

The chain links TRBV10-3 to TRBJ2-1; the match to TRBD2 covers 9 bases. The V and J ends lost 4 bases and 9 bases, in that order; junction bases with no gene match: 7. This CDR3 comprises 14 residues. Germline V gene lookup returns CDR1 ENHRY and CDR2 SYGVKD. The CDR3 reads CAISVGGRGGEQFF. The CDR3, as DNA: TGTGCCATCAGTGTTGGCGGGAGGGGGGGTGAGCAGTTCTTC.

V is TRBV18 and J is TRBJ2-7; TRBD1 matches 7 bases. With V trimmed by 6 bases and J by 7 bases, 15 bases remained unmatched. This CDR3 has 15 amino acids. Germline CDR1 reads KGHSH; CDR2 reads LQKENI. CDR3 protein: CASSLSTGTALEQYF. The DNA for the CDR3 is TGTGCCAGCTCCCTATCGACCGGGACAGCCTTAGAGCAGTACTTC.

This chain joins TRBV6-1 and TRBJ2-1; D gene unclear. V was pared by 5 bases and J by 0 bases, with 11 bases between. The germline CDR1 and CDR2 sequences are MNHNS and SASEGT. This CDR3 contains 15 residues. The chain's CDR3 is CASSRNYGSYNEQFF. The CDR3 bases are TGTGCCAGCAGTCGGAATTATGGCTCCTACAATGAGCAGTTCTTC.

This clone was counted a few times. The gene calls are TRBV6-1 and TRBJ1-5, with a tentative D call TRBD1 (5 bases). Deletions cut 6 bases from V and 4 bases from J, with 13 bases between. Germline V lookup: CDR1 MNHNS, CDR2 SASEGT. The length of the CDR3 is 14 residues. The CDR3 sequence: CASRLTNRNQPQHF. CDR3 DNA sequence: TGTGCCAGCAGATTAACGAACAGGAATCAGCCCCAGCATTTT.

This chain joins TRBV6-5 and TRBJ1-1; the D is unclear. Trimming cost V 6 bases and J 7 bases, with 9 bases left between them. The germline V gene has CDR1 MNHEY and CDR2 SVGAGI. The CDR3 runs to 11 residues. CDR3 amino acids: CASSSAGEAFF. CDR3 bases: TGTGCCAGCAGCTCGGCGGGTGAAGCTTTCTTT.

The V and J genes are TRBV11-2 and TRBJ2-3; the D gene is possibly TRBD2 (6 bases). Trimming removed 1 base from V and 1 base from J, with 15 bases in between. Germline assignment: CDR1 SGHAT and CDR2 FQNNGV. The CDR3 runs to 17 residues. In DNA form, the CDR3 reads TGTGCCAGCAGCTTAGTTATTCGGGAGCAAGGCACAGATACGCAGTATTTT. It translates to CASSLVIREQGTDTQYF.

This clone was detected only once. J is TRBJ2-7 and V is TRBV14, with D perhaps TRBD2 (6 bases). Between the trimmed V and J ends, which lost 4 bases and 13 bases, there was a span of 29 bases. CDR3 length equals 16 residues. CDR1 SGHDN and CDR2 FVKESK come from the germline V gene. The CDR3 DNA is TGTGCCAGCAGCCTACTAGCAGGGAGTGTGTCTTCTGGGGAATACTTC. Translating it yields CASSLLAGSVSSGEYF.

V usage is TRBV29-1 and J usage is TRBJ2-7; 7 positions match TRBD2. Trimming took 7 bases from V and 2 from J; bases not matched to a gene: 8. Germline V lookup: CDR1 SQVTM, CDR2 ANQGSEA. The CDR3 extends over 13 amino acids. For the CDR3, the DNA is TGCAGCGCTGGAGCGGGATCTCCCTACGAGCAGTACTTC. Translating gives CSAGAGSPYEQYF.

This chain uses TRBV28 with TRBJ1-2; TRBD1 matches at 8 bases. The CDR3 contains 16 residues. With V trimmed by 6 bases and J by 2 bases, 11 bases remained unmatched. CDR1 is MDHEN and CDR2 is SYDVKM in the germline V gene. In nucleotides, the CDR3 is TGTGCCAGCAGGCCAAAGGACAGGGTACTGAACTATGGCTACACCTTC. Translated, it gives CASRPKDRVLNYGYTF.

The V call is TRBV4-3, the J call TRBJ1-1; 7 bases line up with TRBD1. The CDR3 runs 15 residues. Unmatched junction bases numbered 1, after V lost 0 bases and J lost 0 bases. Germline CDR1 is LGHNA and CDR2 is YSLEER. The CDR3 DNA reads TGCGCCAGCAGCCAAGATAGGGGGCTGAACACTGAAGCTTTCTTT. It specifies CASSQDRGLNTEAFF.

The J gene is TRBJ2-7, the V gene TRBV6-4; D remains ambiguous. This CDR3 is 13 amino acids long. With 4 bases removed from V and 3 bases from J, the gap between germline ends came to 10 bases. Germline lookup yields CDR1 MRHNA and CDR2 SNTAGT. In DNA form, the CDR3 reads TGTGCCAGCAGTGCAGTGATGGGCTACGAGCAGTACTTC. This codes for CASSAVMGYEQYF.

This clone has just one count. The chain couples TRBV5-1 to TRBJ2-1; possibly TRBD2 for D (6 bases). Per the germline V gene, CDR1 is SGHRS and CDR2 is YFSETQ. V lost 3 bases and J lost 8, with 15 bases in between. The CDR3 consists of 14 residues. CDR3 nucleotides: TGCGCCAGCAGCTACACGACTAGTGGGGATGAGCAGTTCTTC. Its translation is CASSYTTSGDEQFF.

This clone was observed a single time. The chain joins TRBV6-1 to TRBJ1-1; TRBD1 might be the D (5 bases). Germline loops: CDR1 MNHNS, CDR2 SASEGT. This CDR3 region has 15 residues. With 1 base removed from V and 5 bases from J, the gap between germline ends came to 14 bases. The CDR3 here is CASSEEVGGGTEAFF. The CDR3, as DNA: TGTGCCAGCAGTGAAGAGGTGGGGGGAGGAACTGAAGCTTTCTTT.